These 2 T cell receptor beta chains originate from one sample sequenced in a study of shared clonotypes between healthy human individuals. Sequencing used immunoSEQ multiplex PCR; TCRdb keeps in-frame clones, though not all of them. Of a few hundred thousand clones in the sample, around 97% were seen once. Sequencing was carried out using naive CD4+ T cells sorted from blood. The subset here: CD45RA+ positively selected. The receptors shown here come from a woman aged 25 to 39 in good health.

The J gene is TRBJ2-7, the V gene TRBV10-2; weak D call: TRBD2 (7 bases). The CDR3 is 18 amino acids. Germline V CDR1 and CDR2: WSHSY, SAAADI. V lost 3 bases and J 0 bases, leaving 21 bases between the germline ends. The CDR3 region is CASSDNSRGGRYSYEQYF. The DNA of the CDR3 is TGCGCCAGCAGTGATAACTCGAGGGGGGGACGTTACTCCTACGAGCAGTACTTC.

V gene TRBV6-6 combines with J gene TRBJ2-1, with TRBD2 matching over 11 bases. V was pared by 6 bases and J by 6 bases, with 7 bases of the junction left unmatched. CDR3 length: 15 residues. Germline CDR1 is MNHNY and CDR2 is SVGAGI (reference sequence). CDR3 region: CASRHSGRDSNEQFF. For the CDR3, the DNA is TGTGCCAGCAGACATAGCGGGAGGGATTCCAATGAGCAGTTCTTC.